The present TCR beta chain was sequenced within a study of blood T cell repertoires in COVID-19. Study context: PBMCs, B-cell-depleted T cells, or T cells were the source of the cDNA or gDNA that made up the material.

Some clones are missing from TCRdb's copy, which holds only in-frame ones; the method was immunoSEQ multiplex PCR. The sample lists roughly 230,000 clones; about 90% were seen once. The CDR3 runs 14 residues. V gave up 5 bases and J gave up 5 bases; unmatched junction bases: 5. Germline CDR1 reads SGHNT; CDR2 reads YENEEA. This clone was seen only a few times. The sequence derives from a woman aged 30 to 39 with acute COVID-19. The chain employs TRBV11-3 and TRBJ1-1, with 10 bases matching TRBD1. Sequencing used PBMCs or T cells enriched from blood (not recorded which). The CDR3 protein is CASSPGQGRTEAFF. In DNA form, the CDR3 reads TGTGCCAGCAGCCCGGGACAGGGGCGGACTGAAGCTTTCTTT.